These 27 T cell receptor beta chains were sequenced from one sample in a study of blood T cell repertoires in COVID-19. Method: immunoSEQ multiplex PCR; TCRdb's copy keeps in-frame clones and lacks some. The data hold 50,000 to 80,000 clones, with about 79% observed a single time. Material for sequencing was peripheral blood. The origin of the receptors is an older woman with acute or convalescent COVID-19.

The chain has TRBV3-1 (or the pseudogene TRBV3-2) and TRBJ2-7, with 7 nucleotides matching TRBD2. Unmatched junction bases numbered 8, after V lost 8 bases and J lost 4 bases. The CDR3 sequence is 13 residues long. The germline V gene has CDR1 LGHDT and CDR2 YNNKEL (reference sequence). This chain's CDR3 is CASASREGYEQYF. DNA of the CDR3: TGTGCCAGCGCCAGCAGGGAGGGGTACGAGCAGTACTTC.

The V call is TRBV19, the J call TRBJ1-5; tentatively, D is TRBD1 (6 bases). The CDR3 consists of 17 residues. V shed 5 bases and J shed 3 bases, with 20 bases lying between them. Germline V gene data show CDR1 as LNHDA and CDR2 as SQIVND (reference sequence). In nucleotides, the CDR3 is TGTGCCAGTAGTGTCACCGCACCCCGGGACATCAATCAGCCCCAGCATTTT. It yields the protein CASSVTAPRDINQPQHF.

V usage is TRBV6-1 and J usage is TRBJ1-1; D is perhaps TRBD1 (5 bases). The CDR3 contains 14 residues. Germline V gives CDR1 MNHNS, CDR2 SASEGT. The V end was cut by 3 bases, the J end by 1 base, with 9 bases between. The CDR3 DNA sequence: TGTGCCAGCAGTGACCGACAGAGGAACACTGAAGCTTTCTTT. As protein: CASSDRQRNTEAFF.

CDR3 DNA: TGTGCCAGCAGTTACACAGGCTATGGCTACACCTTC. Protein: CASSYTGYGYTF. V gene TRBV6-5 combines with J gene TRBJ1-2, with D possibly matching TRBD1 (5 bases). Germline V gives CDR1 MNHEY, CDR2 SVGAGI. V gave up 2 bases and J gave up 4 bases, with 5 bases separating them. The CDR3 is 12 residues long.

This chain links TRBV5-5 with TRBJ2-7, with D possibly matching TRBD2 (6 bases). Between the trimmed V and J ends, which lost 3 bases and 1 base, there was a span of 17 bases. There are 16 residues in the CDR3. Germline values: CDR1 SGHKS, CDR2 YYEKEE (reference sequence). The CDR3 is CASSWRVEASSYEQYF. The DNA of the CDR3 is TGTGCCAGCAGCTGGAGGGTGGAGGCGAGTTCCTACGAGCAGTACTTC.

The chain employs TRBV7-2 and TRBJ1-4; TRBD1 matches 11 bases. The CDR3 is 15 amino acids. Germline V lookup: CDR1 SGHTA, CDR2 FQGNSA. V lost 2 bases and J lost 7; bases outside the gene matches: 3. CDR3 sequence (DNA): TGTGCCAGCAGCTTAAGGACAGGGGGCTTTGAAAAACTGTTTTTT. Amino acid sequence: CASSLRTGGFEKLFF.

The gene calls are TRBV30 and TRBJ2-7; 7 bases are a match to TRBD1. Germline CDR1 and CDR2: GTSNPN and SVGIG (reference sequence). With V trimmed by 2 bases and J by 3 bases, 10 bases remained unmatched. The CDR3 has 15 residues. CDR3 residues: CAWSTLPGQSYEQYF. Here the CDR3 DNA reads TGTGCCTGGAGTACCCTGCCGGGACAGAGCTACGAGCAGTACTTC. Variable domain in full (rest from reference TRBV30 and TRBJ2-7): SQTIHQWPATLVQPVGSPLSLECTVEGTSNPNLYWYRQAAGRGLQLLFYSVGIGQISSEVPQNLSASRPQDRQFILSSKKLLLSDSGFYLCAWSTLPGQSYEQYFGPGTRLTVT.

The chain recombines TRBV5-1 with TRBJ2-5; a possible D gene is TRBD2 (6 bases). This CDR3 comprises 15 residues. Germline V gene sequence: CDR1 SGHRS, CDR2 YFSETQ. V was trimmed by 4 bases and J by 2 bases, leaving 15 bases between them. The CDR3 DNA reads as TGCGCCAGCAGCCCCAACCTGGGGGGTCAAGAGACCCAGTACTTC. Protein sequence: CASSPNLGGQETQYF.

This clone was observed once. The genes are TRBV24-1 and TRBJ2-2; D is possibly TRBD1 (6 bases). Trimming removed 1 base at V and 6 bases at J, with 14 bases between. The CDR3 has 16 amino acids. CDR1 and CDR2 from the germline V gene are KGHDR and SFDVKD. CDR3 amino acids: CATSDLVRGVSGELFF. DNA of the CDR3: TGTGCCACCAGTGATTTAGTCAGGGGAGTTTCCGGGGAGCTGTTTTTT.

The rearrangement links TRBV10-3 to TRBJ1-5, with D perhaps matching TRBD1 (6 bases). Trimming stripped 3 bases from V and 1 base from J, with 10 bases between. Germline CDR1 is ENHRY and CDR2 is SYGVKD. CDR3 length: 15 amino acids. The CDR3 here is CAISDGGASNQPQHF. The CDR3 nucleotides read TGTGCCATCAGTGATGGGGGGGCAAGCAATCAGCCCCAGCATTTT.

The chain carries TRBV12-3 or TRBV12-4 and TRBJ2-2; D remains unclear. V was shortened by 10 bases and J by 1 base, with 10 bases between the two germline ends. The CDR3 sequence is 13 residues long. The CDR3 here is CAIATRNTGELFF. DNA for the CDR3: TGTGCCATCGCAACCAGGAACACCGGGGAGCTGTTTTTT.

CDR3 in DNA: TGTGCCAGCAGTGACCCGCCCAGCAATGAGCAGTTCTTC. Amino acid sequence: CASSDPPSNEQFF. This sequence joins TRBV2 and TRBJ2-1, with no clear D. Germline loops: CDR1 SNHLY, CDR2 FYNNEI. The V end was cut by 3 bases, the J end by 6 bases, with 9 bases between. This CDR3 region has 13 residues. Complete variable domain (other parts from reference TRBV2 and TRBJ2-1): EPEVTQTPSHQVTQMGQEVILRCVPISNHLYFYWYRQILGQKVEFLVSFYNNEISEKSEIFDDQFSVERPDGSNFTLKIRSTKLEDSAMYFCASSDPPSNEQFFGPGTRLTVL.

The V call is TRBV5-1, the J call TRBJ2-1; 9 bases match TRBD1. The CDR3 covers 12 residues. V dropped 7 bases and J dropped 8; count of bases not matched to a gene: 4. CDR1 is SGHRS and CDR2 is YFSETQ in the germline V gene. This chain's CDR3 is CASGDRVDEQFF. The CDR3 region has the DNA TGCGCCAGCGGGGACAGGGTCGATGAGCAGTTCTTC.

The chain employs TRBV7-9 and TRBJ2-3; TRBD2 matches at 9 bases. V was clipped by 5 bases and J by 2 bases; unmatched bases: 5. The length of the CDR3 is 15 residues. Germline lookup yields CDR1 SEHNR and CDR2 FQNEAQ (reference sequence). In DNA, the CDR3 is TGTGCCAGCAGCCAGCGGGGGGCACTCACAGATACGCAGTATTTT. Residues: CASSQRGALTDTQYF. Together with reference TRBV7-9 and TRBJ2-3, the CDR3 gives the full variable domain: DTGVSQNPRHKITKRGQNVTFRCDPISEHNRLYWYRQTLGQGPEFLTYFQNEAQLEKSRLLSDRFSAERPKGSFSTLEIQRTEQGDSAMYLCASSQRGALTDTQYFGPGTRLTVL.

The V gene is TRBV5-3, the J gene TRBJ1-5; maybe TRBD1 (5 bases). TRBV5-3 falls under the ORF class, with uncertain function. The CDR3 is 14 amino acids. The V end was cut by 0 bases, the J end by 1 base, with 5 bases between. CDR3 amino acids: CARSLGQSNQPQHF. DNA of the CDR3: TGTGCCAGAAGCTTGGGACAGAGCAATCAGCCCCAGCATTTT.

This chain connects TRBV9 to TRBJ2-3, with D unresolved. Germline CDR1 SGDLS, CDR2 YYNGEE. V lost 2 bases to trimming and J lost 3 bases, with 10 bases between them. This CDR3 is built from 14 residues. CDR3 bases: TGTGCCAGCAGCGTGGTATCGGAGACAGATACGCAGTATTTT. Residues: CASSVVSETDTQYF.

The chain links TRBV3-1 (or the pseudogene TRBV3-2) to TRBJ1-1; D not resolved. Germline-derived CDR1 and CDR2 are LGHDT and YNNKEL (reference sequence). This CDR3 comprises 13 residues. Trimming cost V 1 base and J 2 bases, with 5 bases left between them. CDR3: CASSQVGNTEAFF. Written as DNA, the CDR3 is TGTGCCAGCAGCCAAGTCGGTAACACTGAAGCTTTCTTT.

This chain uses TRBV7-2 with TRBJ1-1; 7 bases line up with TRBD1. Germline assignment: CDR1 SGHTA and CDR2 FQGNSA. This CDR3 comprises 12 residues. After removal of 4 bases from V and 8 bases from J, the junction contained 4 bases not matched to a gene. CDR3 protein: CASSYSQGEAFF. The CDR3 DNA reads as TGTGCCAGCAGCTATTCACAGGGGGAAGCTTTCTTT.

The chain couples TRBV29-1 to TRBJ1-1; possible D gene TRBD1, 6 bases. The ends were cut back, 8 bases at V and 6 bases at J, with 22 bases in the middle. This CDR3 region has 14 residues. Germline CDR1 is SQVTM and CDR2 is ANQGSEA. The CDR3: CSSASGATVAEAFF. The CDR3 region has the DNA TGCAGCTCAGCCTCAGGGGCAACGGTCGCTGAAGCTTTCTTT.

The chain couples TRBV11-2 to TRBJ1-1; 10 nucleotides align to TRBD1. Trimming at V came to 0 bases and at J to 4 bases, leaving 2 bases not matched to a gene. Per germline, CDR1 SGHAT and CDR2 FQNNGV. This CDR3 has 15 amino acids. The chain's CDR3 is CASSLEGQGLTEAFF. The CDR3 nucleotides are TGTGCCAGCAGCTTAGAGGGACAGGGGCTCACTGAAGCTTTCTTT.

The rearrangement joins TRBV5-6 to TRBJ2-1; TRBD2 matches 7 bases. Looked up from germline, CDR1 is SGHDT and CDR2 is YYEEEE. V was clipped by 4 bases and J by 9 bases; unmatched bases: 13. The CDR3 extends over 15 amino acids. The CDR3 nucleotides are TGTGCCAGCAGCCCCAGGGAGGGCTACTACTTTGAGCAGTTCTTC. The encoded protein is CASSPREGYYFEQFF.

The rearrangement uses TRBV10-3 and TRBJ1-3; D uncertain. Germline CDR1 ENHRY, CDR2 SYGVKD. Trimming took off 5 bases at V and 2 bases at J, with 4 bases between the two ends. CDR3 size: 12 residues. CDR3 sequence (DNA): TGTGCCATCAGTATCGCTGGAAACACCATATATTTT. Its protein is CAISIAGNTIYF.

The chain has TRBV6-1 and TRBJ1-2; tentative D call: TRBD1 (5 bases). Trimming removed 1 base from V and 8 bases from J, with 11 bases in between. The germline CDR1 and CDR2 sequences are MNHNS and SASEGT. This CDR3 spans 13 amino acids. Here the CDR3 DNA reads TGTGCCAGCAGTGAAGATCAGGGAAAAGGCTACACCTTC. This translates into CASSEDQGKGYTF.

V usage is TRBV19 and J usage is TRBJ1-2; 10 bases line up with TRBD1. Trimming took 4 bases from V and 1 from J; bases not matched to a gene: 3. The CDR3 length is 15 residues. Germline CDR1 and CDR2: LNHDA and SQIVND (reference sequence). In DNA, the CDR3 is TGTGCCAGTAGTAGGGGACAGGGGTTTAACTATGGCTACACCTTC. Its protein product is CASSRGQGFNYGYTF.

The rearrangement uses TRBV19 and TRBJ1-3; D is perhaps TRBD1 (5 bases). CDR3 length equals 14 residues. Germline V gives CDR1 LNHDA, CDR2 SQIVND (reference sequence). The V end lost 3 bases, the J end lost 2 bases, and 8 bases lay between the germline ends. The CDR3 DNA sequence: TGTGCCAGTAGTATGACAGCAACTGGAAACACCATATATTTT. Its protein is CASSMTATGNTIYF.

This clone has a single count. This chain uses TRBV18 with TRBJ1-2, with D tentatively TRBD1 (6 bases). CDR1 is KGHSH and CDR2 is LQKENI in the germline V gene. V was cut by 1 base and J by 4 bases, with 7 bases left in between. The CDR3 is made up of 13 amino acids. The chain's CDR3 is CASSPRDTYGYTF. CDR3 sequence (DNA): TGTGCCAGCTCACCACGGGACACCTATGGCTACACCTTC. Full variable domain (rest looked up from reference TRBV18 and TRBJ1-2): NAGVMQNPRHLVRRRGQEARLRCSPMKGHSHVYWYRQLPEEGLKFMVYLQKENIIDESGMPKERFSAEFPKEGPSILRIQQVVRGDSAAYFCASSPRDTYGYTFGSGTRLTVV.

This chain links TRBV20-1 with TRBJ2-1; 8 nucleotides match TRBD2. This CDR3 region has 16 residues. V lost 3 bases and J lost 8; bases outside the gene matches: 15. Germline CDR1 and CDR2: DFQATT and SNEGSKA (reference sequence). The CDR3, as DNA: TGCAGTGCTAGTGCCCCCTTTGGCGGGGGGTCCTATGAGCAGTTCTTC. Residues: CSASAPFGGGSYEQFF.